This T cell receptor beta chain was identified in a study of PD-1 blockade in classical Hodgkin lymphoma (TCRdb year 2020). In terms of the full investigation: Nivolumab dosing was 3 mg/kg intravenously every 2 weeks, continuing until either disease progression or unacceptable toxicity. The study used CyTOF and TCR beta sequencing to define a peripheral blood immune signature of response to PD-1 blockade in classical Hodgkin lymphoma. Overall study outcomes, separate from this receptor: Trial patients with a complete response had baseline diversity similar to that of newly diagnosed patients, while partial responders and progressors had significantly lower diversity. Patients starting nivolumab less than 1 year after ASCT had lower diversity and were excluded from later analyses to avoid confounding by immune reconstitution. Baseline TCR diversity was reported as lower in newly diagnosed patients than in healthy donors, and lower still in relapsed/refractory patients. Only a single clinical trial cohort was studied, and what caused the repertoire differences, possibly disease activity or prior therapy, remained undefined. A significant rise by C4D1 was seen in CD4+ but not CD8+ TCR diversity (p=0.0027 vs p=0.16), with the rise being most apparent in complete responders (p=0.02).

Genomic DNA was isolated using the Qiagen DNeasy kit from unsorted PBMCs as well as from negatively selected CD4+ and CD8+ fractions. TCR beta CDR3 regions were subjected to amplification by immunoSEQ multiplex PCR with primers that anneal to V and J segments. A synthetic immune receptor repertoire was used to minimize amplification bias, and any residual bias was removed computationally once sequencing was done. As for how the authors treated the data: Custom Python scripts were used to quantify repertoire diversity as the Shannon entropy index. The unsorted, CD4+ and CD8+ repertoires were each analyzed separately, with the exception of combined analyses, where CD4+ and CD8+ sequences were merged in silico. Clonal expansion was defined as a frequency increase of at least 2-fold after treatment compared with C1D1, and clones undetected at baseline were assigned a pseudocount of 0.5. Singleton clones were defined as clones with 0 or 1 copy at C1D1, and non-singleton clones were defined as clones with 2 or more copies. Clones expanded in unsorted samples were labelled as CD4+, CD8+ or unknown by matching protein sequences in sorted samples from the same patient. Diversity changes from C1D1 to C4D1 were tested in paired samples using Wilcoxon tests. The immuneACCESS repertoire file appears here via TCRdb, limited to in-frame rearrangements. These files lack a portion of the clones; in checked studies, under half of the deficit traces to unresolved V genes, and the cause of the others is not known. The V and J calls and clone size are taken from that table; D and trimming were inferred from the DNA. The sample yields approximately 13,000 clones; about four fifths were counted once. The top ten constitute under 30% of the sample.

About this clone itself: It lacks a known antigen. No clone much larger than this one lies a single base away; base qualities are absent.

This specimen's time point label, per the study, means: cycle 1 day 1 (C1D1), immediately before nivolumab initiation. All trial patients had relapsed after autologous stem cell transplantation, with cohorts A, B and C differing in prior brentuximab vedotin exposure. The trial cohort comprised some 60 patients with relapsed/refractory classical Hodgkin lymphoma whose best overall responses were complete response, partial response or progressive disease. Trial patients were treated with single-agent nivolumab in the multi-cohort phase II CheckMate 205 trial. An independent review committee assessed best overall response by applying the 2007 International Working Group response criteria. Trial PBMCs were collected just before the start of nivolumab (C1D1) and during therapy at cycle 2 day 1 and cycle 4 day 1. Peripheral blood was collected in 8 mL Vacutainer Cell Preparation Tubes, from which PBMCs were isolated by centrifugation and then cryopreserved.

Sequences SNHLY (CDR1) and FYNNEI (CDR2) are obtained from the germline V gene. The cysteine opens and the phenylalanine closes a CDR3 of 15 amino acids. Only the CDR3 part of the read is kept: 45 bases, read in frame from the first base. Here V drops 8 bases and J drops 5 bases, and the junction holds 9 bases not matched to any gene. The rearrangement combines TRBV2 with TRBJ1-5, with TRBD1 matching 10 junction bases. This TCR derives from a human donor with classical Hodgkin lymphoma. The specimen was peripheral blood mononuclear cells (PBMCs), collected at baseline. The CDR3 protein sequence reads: CASQGTGAGDQPQHF. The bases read TGTGCCAGCCAAGGGACAGGGGCGGGAGATCAGCCCCAGCATTTT.